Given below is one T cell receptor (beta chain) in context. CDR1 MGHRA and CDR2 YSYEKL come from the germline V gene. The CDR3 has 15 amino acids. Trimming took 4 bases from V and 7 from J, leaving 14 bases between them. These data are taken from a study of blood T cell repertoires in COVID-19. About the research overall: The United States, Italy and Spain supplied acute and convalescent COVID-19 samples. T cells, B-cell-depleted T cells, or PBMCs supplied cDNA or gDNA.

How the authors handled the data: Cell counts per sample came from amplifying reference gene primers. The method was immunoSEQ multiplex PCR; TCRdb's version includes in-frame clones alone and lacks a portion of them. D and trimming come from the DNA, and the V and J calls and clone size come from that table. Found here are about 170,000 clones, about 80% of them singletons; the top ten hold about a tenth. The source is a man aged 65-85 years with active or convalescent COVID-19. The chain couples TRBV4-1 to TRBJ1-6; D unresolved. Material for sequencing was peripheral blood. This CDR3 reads CASSPDVLTNSPLHF. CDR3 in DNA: TGCGCCAGCAGCCCAGATGTCCTGACAAATTCACCCCTCCACTTT.